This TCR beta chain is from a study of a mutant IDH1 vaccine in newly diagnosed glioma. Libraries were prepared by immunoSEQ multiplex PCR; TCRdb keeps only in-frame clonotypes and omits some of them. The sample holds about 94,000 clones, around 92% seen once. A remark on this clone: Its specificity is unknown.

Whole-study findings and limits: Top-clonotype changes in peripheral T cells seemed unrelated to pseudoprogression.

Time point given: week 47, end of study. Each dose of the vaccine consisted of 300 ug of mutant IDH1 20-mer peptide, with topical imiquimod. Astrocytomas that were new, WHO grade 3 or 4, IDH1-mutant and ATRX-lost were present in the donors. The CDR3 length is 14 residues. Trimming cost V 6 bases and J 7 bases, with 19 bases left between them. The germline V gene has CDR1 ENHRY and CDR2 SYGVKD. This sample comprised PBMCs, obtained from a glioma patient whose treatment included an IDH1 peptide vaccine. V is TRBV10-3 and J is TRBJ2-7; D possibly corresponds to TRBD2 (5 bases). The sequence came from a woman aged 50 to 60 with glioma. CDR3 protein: CAISEPGGGEEQYF. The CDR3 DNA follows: TGTGCCATCAGCGAGCCAGGAGGTGGAGAGGAGCAGTACTTC.